A single sample gave rise to the 32 T cell receptor beta chains below, sequenced in a study of immune cell composition in non-small cell lung cancer. Produced via immunoSEQ multiplex PCR; TCRdb's table is partial and in-frame only. The table records about 9,000 clones, 76% of them present only once. The sequenced sample was lung tumor tissue. These receptors came from a human donor with non-small cell lung cancer.

V is TRBV5-1 and J is TRBJ2-1; 7 positions agree with TRBD1. With V trimmed by 4 bases and J by 0 bases, 1 base remained unmatched. The germline V gene encodes CDR1 SGHRS and CDR2 YFSETQ. There are 14 residues in the CDR3. The CDR3 region has the DNA TGCGCCAGCAGCAGGGACAGCTCCTACAATGAGCAGTTCTTC. This sequence encodes CASSRDSSYNEQFF.

V usage is TRBV29-1 and J usage is TRBJ2-7, with a tentative D call TRBD2 (6 bases). The CDR3 has 14 residues. Between the trimmed V and J ends, which lost 4 bases and 6 bases, there was a span of 19 bases. Germline-derived CDR1 and CDR2 are SQVTM and ANQGSEA. Written as DNA, the CDR3 is TGCAGCGTTGTGTGGAATGGACTACGGGGCGAGCAGTACTTC. Translation gives CSVVWNGLRGEQYF.

This clone has only a few counts. This chain uses TRBV19 with TRBJ2-1; 8 bases align to TRBD1. V lost 5 bases to trimming and J lost 10 bases; unmatched junction nucleotides: 13. In germline, CDR1 is LNHDA, CDR2 SQIVND (reference sequence). The CDR3 totals 15 residues. CDR3 loop: CASSSGQGPRQEQFF. The CDR3 DNA reads TGTGCCAGTAGTTCTGGACAGGGTCCCAGACAAGAGCAGTTCTTC.

CDR3 sequence reads: CASSGARGQQETQYF. DNA for the CDR3: TGCGCCAGCAGTGGGGCAAGGGGACAGCAAGAGACCCAGTACTTC. The V and J genes are TRBV10-2 and TRBJ2-5, with 7 bases fitting TRBD1. Per the germline V gene, CDR1 is WSHSY and CDR2 is SAAADI. The CDR3 has 15 amino acids. The J segment lost 2 bases and the V segment lost 4 bases, leaving 7 bases of the junction unmatched.

This clone appeared a few times. The chain has TRBV9 and TRBJ1-4; 9 bases map to TRBD1. The V and J ends lost 3 bases and 4 bases, in that order; junction bases with no gene match: 1. Germline CDR1 SGDLS, CDR2 YYNGEE. CDR3 length: 14 residues. The CDR3 protein is CASSEGQGNEKLFF. The CDR3 DNA reads as TGTGCCAGCAGCGAGGGACAGGGTAATGAAAAACTGTTTTTT.

A word on this clone: The junction and the germline gene differ at one end; a read error may be behind it. The rearrangement joins TRBV30 to TRBJ1-1; D remains ambiguous. Germline assignment: CDR1 GTSNPN and CDR2 SVGIG (reference sequence). The CDR3 runs 11 residues. CDR3 in amino acids: CAGSRLGEAFF. The CDR3 region has the DNA TGTGCCGGGAGCCGGTTGGGAGAAGCTTTCTTT. Using reference TRBV30 and TRBJ1-1 for the parts outside the CDR3, the full variable domain is SQTIHQWPATLVQPVGSPLSLECTVEGTSNPNLYWYRQAAGRGLQLLFYSVGIGQISSEVPQNLSASRPQDRQFILSSKKLLLSDSGFYLCAGSRLGEAFFGQGTRLTVV.

The chain employs TRBV6-1 and TRBJ1-1, with a possible D match to TRBD1 (5 bases). Trimming left V 0 bases short and J 3 bases short, with 11 bases between. In germline, CDR1 is MNHNS, CDR2 SASEGT. This CDR3 spans 15 amino acids. This CDR3 is CASSEALWGDTEAFF. The DNA of the CDR3 is TGTGCCAGCAGTGAAGCCCTATGGGGGGACACTGAAGCTTTCTTT.

This clone was detected a few times. Other DNA variants within this sample encode the same CDR3. The rearrangement links TRBV6-5 to TRBJ1-5; D is ambiguous. V was cut by 2 bases and J by 2 bases, with 4 bases left in between. The CDR3 extends over 13 amino acids. Germline assignment: CDR1 MNHEY and CDR2 SVGAGI. CDR3 DNA sequence: TGTGCCAGCAGTTACCGGGGCAATCAGCCCCAGCATTTT. Residues: CASSYRGNQPQHF.

The chain links TRBV6-5 to TRBJ1-2, with D possibly matching TRBD1 (6 bases). V dropped 7 bases and J dropped 8 bases, with 20 bases sitting between them. The CDR3 is 14 residues long. Looked up from germline, CDR1 is MNHEY and CDR2 is SVGAGI. The CDR3 DNA is TGTGCCAGCACCCCATCACAGGGAACCGGGGGCTACACCTTC. Amino acid sequence: CASTPSQGTGGYTF.

The J gene is TRBJ2-5, the V gene TRBV28; 7 positions match TRBD1. Germline V CDR1 and CDR2: MDHEN, SYDVKM. The CDR3 loop spans 15 amino acids. V dropped 7 bases and J dropped 5; count of bases not matched to a gene: 13. CDR3 protein: CASTFNRGRGETQYF. CDR3 DNA: TGTGCCAGCACATTTAACAGGGGCAGAGGGGAGACCCAGTACTTC.

This rearrangement joins TRBV30 to TRBJ1-6; D not resolved. V lost 1 base and J lost 5, with 9 bases in between. CDR1 is GTSNPN and CDR2 is SVGIG in the germline V gene (reference sequence). This CDR3 is built from 14 residues. The CDR3 region is CAWSGGPNNSPLHF. The CDR3 nucleotides read TGTGCCTGGAGTGGCGGTCCAAATAATTCACCCCTCCACTTT.

V is TRBV6-1 and J is TRBJ2-3; D gene ambiguous. The CDR3 consists of 15 residues. Germline CDR1 and CDR2: MNHNS and SASEGT. V was shortened by 2 bases and J by 4 bases, with 13 bases between the two germline ends. CDR3 nucleotide sequence: TGTGCCAGCAGTGAACCTGGGGAACATTCAGATACGCAGTATTTT. Protein: CASSEPGEHSDTQYF.

The CDR3: CASRLGTEGSSQPQHF. The CDR3 bases are TGCGCCAGCAGGTTGGGGACGGAAGGCTCGAGTCAGCCCCAGCATTTT. V is TRBV10-2 and J is TRBJ1-5; D perhaps matches TRBD1 (5 bases). Trimming cost V 6 bases and J 6 bases, with 21 bases left between them. Germline V gene sequence: CDR1 WSHSY, CDR2 SAAADI. The CDR3 sequence is 16 residues long.

This chain links TRBV5-1 with TRBJ2-7; 11 bases match TRBD1. The CDR3 extends over 14 amino acids. V was pared by 7 bases and J by 4 bases, with 7 bases of the junction left unmatched. Germline V gene data show CDR1 as SGHRS and CDR2 as YFSETQ. The CDR3 nucleotides are TGCGCCAGCCGAACCGGGACAGGGGGTTACGAGCAGTACTTC. It specifies CASRTGTGGYEQYF.

This clone was recorded once. J is TRBJ2-7 and V is TRBV9, with no clear D. V was trimmed by 1 base and J by 0 bases, leaving 8 bases between them. Germline CDR1 SGDLS, CDR2 YYNGEE. There are 14 residues in the CDR3. The CDR3 bases are TGTGCCAGCAGCGTATGGCAAAACTCCTACGAGCAGTACTTC. Encoded protein: CASSVWQNSYEQYF.

The chain is built from TRBV9 and TRBJ2-3; either TRBD1 or TRBD2 may supply D (6 bases each). Between the trimmed V and J ends, which lost 0 bases and 6 bases, there was a span of 17 bases. The germline gives CDR1 SGDLS, CDR2 YYNGEE. The CDR3 contains 16 residues. Written as DNA, the CDR3 is TGTGCCAGCAGCGTAGGGGCCACCGGGGGCAGGGATACGCAGTATTTT. Translated, it gives CASSVGATGGRDTQYF.

The chain employs TRBV28 and TRBJ1-2, with TRBD1 identical over 8 bases. Germline-derived CDR1 and CDR2 are MDHEN and SYDVKM. V dropped 10 bases and J dropped 4; count of bases not matched to a gene: 11. The CDR3 has 14 residues. The CDR3 DNA is TGTGCCACCCACAGGACAGGGAGGACCTATGGCTACACCTTC. It specifies CATHRTGRTYGYTF.

The rearrangement links TRBV2 to TRBJ2-5, with TRBD1 matching 9 bases. The germline V gene encodes CDR1 SNHLY and CDR2 FYNNEI. After removal of 6 bases from V and 5 bases from J, the junction contained 13 bases not matched to a gene. The CDR3 runs to 16 residues. Written as DNA, the CDR3 is TGTGCCAGCAGAAGGGACCGACAGGGGGTCAGGGAGACCCAGTACTTC. It is translated as CASRRDRQGVRETQYF.

The chain couples TRBV19 to TRBJ2-2; maybe TRBD2 (5 bases). Deletions cut 7 bases from V and 4 bases from J, with 19 bases between. Per germline, CDR1 LNHDA and CDR2 SQIVND (reference sequence). The CDR3 length is 16 residues. This CDR3 is CASIPTLLRGTGELFF. The CDR3 DNA follows: TGTGCCAGTATTCCAACACTCCTCCGGGGCACCGGGGAGCTGTTTTTT.

This clone was recorded a few times. The CDR3 DNA is TGTGCCATCAGTGAGTCGATGGCAGGGGAATACAATGAGCAGTTCTTC. Its protein is CAISESMAGEYNEQFF. The J gene is TRBJ2-1, the V gene TRBV10-3; D is possibly TRBD1 (6 bases). The CDR3 runs to 16 residues. Germline CDR1 is ENHRY and CDR2 is SYGVKD. V shed 0 bases and J shed 4 bases, with 13 bases lying between them.

V is TRBV5-1 and J is TRBJ2-7; 8 bases map to TRBD1. Germline assignment: CDR1 SGHRS and CDR2 YFSETQ. The CDR3 loop spans 15 amino acids. V shed 1 base and J 4 bases; nucleotides not matched to a gene: 7. The CDR3: CASSLWQGAGYEQYF. The CDR3 nucleotides are TGCGCCAGCAGCTTGTGGCAGGGGGCTGGATACGAGCAGTACTTC.

This clone was recorded only once. The chain joins TRBV2 to TRBJ2-1, with a tentative D call TRBD2 (5 bases). The length of the CDR3 is 15 residues. V was trimmed by 5 bases and J by 3 bases, leaving 14 bases between them. Per the germline V gene, CDR1 is SNHLY and CDR2 is FYNNEI. CDR3 coding DNA: TGTGCCAGCAGTTTCCCCTCGGGGAGCTACAATGAGCAGTTCTTC. This encodes CASSFPSGSYNEQFF.

This chain uses TRBV9 with TRBJ1-1, with a possible D match to TRBD1 (6 bases). This CDR3 contains 19 residues. The V gene lost 3 bases and the J gene lost 1 base, with 25 bases spanning the gap. The germline V gene encodes CDR1 SGDLS and CDR2 YYNGEE. Here the CDR3 DNA reads TGTGCCAGCAGCGCGAGAGGGGGAATACGGGGGGAGGGGAACACTGAAGCTTTCTTT. It translates to CASSARGGIRGEGNTEAFF.

The chain is built from TRBV19 and TRBJ1-1, with 7 positions matching TRBD1. The CDR3 is made up of 14 amino acids. The V and J ends lost 3 bases and 4 bases, in that order; junction bases with no gene match: 5. Germline values: CDR1 LNHDA, CDR2 SQIVND (reference sequence). The CDR3 nucleotides read TGTGCCAGTAGTATCGGGACAGCCGGCACTGAAGCTTTCTTT. This translates into CASSIGTAGTEAFF.

V and J are TRBV19 and TRBJ1-1, with D unresolved. Between the trimmed V and J ends, which lost 5 bases and 7 bases, there was a span of 11 bases. Looked up from germline, CDR1 is LNHDA and CDR2 is SQIVND (reference sequence). This CDR3 has 12 residues. Here the CDR3 reads CASSPRVNEAFF. CDR3 DNA: TGTGCCAGTAGTCCACGGGTCAATGAAGCTTTCTTT. The full variable domain, in which reference TRBV19 and TRBJ1-1 provide the parts outside the CDR3, is DGGITQSPKYLFRKEGQNVTLSCEQNLNHDAMYWYRQDPGQGLRLIYYSQIVNDFQKGDIAEGYSVSREKKESFPLTVTSAQKNPTAFYLCASSPRVNEAFFGQGTRLTVV.

V is TRBV6-6 and J is TRBJ1-5; 7 bases are shared with TRBD1. The ends lost 6 bases at V and 2 bases at J; junction bases unmatched: 7. Per the germline V gene, CDR1 is MNHNY and CDR2 is SVGAGI (reference sequence). The CDR3 runs to 15 residues. The CDR3: CASSPSQGGNQPQHF. CDR3 bases: TGTGCCAGCAGCCCATCCCAGGGGGGCAATCAGCCCCAGCATTTT.

This chain joins TRBV30 and TRBJ2-5; D might be TRBD1 or TRBD2, each matching 5 bases. The germline V gene has CDR1 GTSNPN and CDR2 SVGIG (reference sequence). The CDR3 consists of 11 residues. The V end lost 8 bases, the J end lost 4 bases, and 11 bases lay between the germline ends. The CDR3 loop reads CAGMRGETQYF. The CDR3 DNA sequence: TGTGCCGGAATGAGGGGAGAGACCCAGTACTTC.

The chain recombines TRBV27 with TRBJ1-1, with D hard to call. V shed 0 bases and J shed 1 base, with 9 bases lying between them. In germline, CDR1 is MNHEY, CDR2 SMNVEV (reference sequence). The CDR3 extends over 15 amino acids. The CDR3 loop is CASSLSPLGNTEAFF. CDR3 DNA: TGTGCCAGCAGTTTATCTCCGCTGGGGAACACTGAAGCTTTCTTT.

This chain joins TRBV11-3 and TRBJ2-1, with 7 nucleotides matching TRBD2. V was clipped by 0 bases and J by 4 bases; unmatched bases: 9. The length of the CDR3 is 17 residues. Germline V gives CDR1 SGHNT, CDR2 YENEEA. The CDR3 DNA is TGTGCCAGCAGCTTAGATCTAGGCGGGAGACCATACAATGAGCAGTTCTTC. Amino acids: CASSLDLGGRPYNEQFF.

This clone showed up just a few times. This chain joins TRBV7-3 and TRBJ1-4; D is possibly TRBD1 (5 bases). Germline V gene data show CDR1 as SGHTA and CDR2 as FQGTGA. This CDR3 is 15 amino acids long. Trimming shortened V by 5 bases and J by 4 bases, and 14 bases separated the two germline ends. The CDR3 sequence is CASSQGLRHNEKLFF. CDR3 DNA sequence: TGTGCCAGCAGCCAGGGACTCAGACATAATGAAAAACTGTTTTTT. Looking up the rest from reference TRBV7-3 and TRBJ1-4 gives the full variable domain: GAGVSQTPSNKVTEKGKYVELRCDPISGHTALYWYRQSLGQGPEFLIYFQGTGAADDSGLPNDRFFAVRPEGSVSTLKIQRTERGDSAVYLCASSQGLRHNEKLFFGSGTQLSVL.

This clone showed up just a few times. In DNA form, the CDR3 reads TGTGCCAGCAGTTTCCGAGGGAGGTTCGGGTTAGACTACACCTTC. It codes for CASSFRGRFGLDYTF. The chain joins TRBV28 to TRBJ1-2, with D unresolved. The CDR3 is 15 amino acids. Germline CDR1 reads MDHEN; CDR2 reads SYDVKM. V was cut by 3 bases and J by 10 bases, with 21 bases left in between.

The chain links TRBV7-6 to TRBJ1-5; TRBD1 might be the D (5 bases). This CDR3 is built from 17 residues. The V gene lost 2 bases and the J gene lost 2 bases, with 16 bases spanning the gap. Germline CDR1 reads SGHVS; CDR2 reads FNYEAQ. The CDR3 reads CASSLNSGSGGNQPQHF. Here the CDR3 DNA reads TGTGCCAGCAGCTTAAACTCAGGGTCGGGCGGCAATCAGCCCCAGCATTTT.